The clone carrying this T cell receptor beta chain was counted a few times. Antigen specificity is unknown. Trimming shortened V by 6 bases and J by 7 bases, and 7 bases separated the two germline ends. Germline V lookup: CDR1 ENHRY, CDR2 SYGVKD. This CDR3 comprises 12 residues. One entry per CDR3 protein results from TCRdb running MiXCR on the RT-PCR reads. The table includes roughly 760,000 distinct CDR3 sequences, around 20% detected once. The data are from a study of response to subunit inactivated influenza vaccine. Study results and caveats: The authors put forward the suggestion that each seasonal influenza vaccination may bring in only a limited number of new T cells.

This chain links TRBV10-3 with TRBJ1-6, with D possibly matching TRBD1 (6 bases). The clonotype was recovered from a man between 45 and 60 years old who received an inactivated influenza vaccine. The material sequenced was PBMCs from blood, taken 5 to 6 days after vaccination. CDR3 amino acids: CAIRDSNSPLHF. The DNA of the CDR3 is TGTGCCATCAGGGACAGCAATTCACCCCTCCACTTT.